The sequence of this TCR beta chain was determined in a study of blood T cell repertoires in COVID-19 (dated by TCRdb to the early 2020s). Regarding the research as a whole: Samples covering the acute and convalescent phases of COVID-19 were provided by collaborators in the United States, Italy and Spain. HLA class I and class II types, where available, came from metadata supplied by the sample provider rather than from assay-based typing. The samples were drawn from the first 160 participants of the ongoing ImmuneRACE study and from 950 to 1,500 subjects provided by 6 global collaborators. The prospective study material was composed of cDNA or gDNA derived from T cells, B-cell-depleted T cells, or PBMCs. The repertoires were released in a freely available public database intended as a resource for research on the immune response to SARS-CoV-2. Nearly every sample came with metadata listing a de-identified subject ID, COVID-19 status, age in years and sex. Subjects who had been exposed to COVID-19, were actively infected with it, or had recovered from it provided the deeply sampled blood TCRbeta repertoires that made up the dataset. Points the paper makes about the study in general: How much clinical and demographic metadata was included differed by source and by participant, and the metadata was provided uncurated.

Another Seattle source contributed samples from volunteer blood donors who had recovered from COVID-19. The collaborating institutions used their own protocols to collect whole blood in K2EDTA tubes. For TCRbeta analysis, collaborator samples were shipped as frozen whole blood, as isolated PBMCs, or as DNA extracted from either sample type. Regarding this clone: Its antigen remains undetermined. Base quality data are lacking; no much larger clone is found one base away.

Measured from the cysteine to the phenylalanine, the CDR3 is 13 residues long. Only the CDR3 DNA is retained, 39 bases long and in frame from the first base. CDR1 and CDR2, per the germline V gene, are MGHDK and SYGVNS. Germline trimming amounts to 6 bases on V and 4 bases on J, with 0 as the count of junction bases outside the gene matches. TCRbeta CDR3 regions were amplified from genomic DNA using the immunoSEQ Assay, a bias-controlled multiplex PCR. On the study's bioinformatics: Nucleated cell counts per sample were estimated from amplification of reference gene primers within the assay. To quantify the absolute abundance of each unique TCRbeta CDR3 rearrangement, sequence reads were collapsed and filtered. For each sample, productive Simpson clonality was calculated as the square root of Simpson's diversity index over productive rearrangements. TCRdb retrieved this table from immuneACCESS and kept in-frame rearrangements only. Not all clones are present; in checked studies, unresolved V genes account for under half, and no reason is known for the remainder. The DNA gave D and trimming, while V, J and clone size come from that table. In this sample the table shows more than 250,000 clones, around four fifths of which occur a single time. 3.5% to 5.5% of the sample comes from the top ten.

The sample was peripheral blood. Recombination joined TRBV25-1 with TRBJ2-1; the junction holds 10 bases that match TRBD2. The TCR originated in a man aged 60 to 75 who had recovered from COVID-19. The CDR3 in this case is CASRLAGYNEQFF. The DNA reads TGTGCCAGCAGACTAGCGGGATACAATGAGCAGTTCTTC.